The source of this TCR beta chain is a study of cytomegalovirus exposure and HLA in healthy donors. The CDR3 is 14 residues long. CDR1 and CDR2 from the germline V gene are GTSNPN and SVGIG (reference sequence). The J segment lost 5 bases and the V segment lost 4 bases, leaving 10 bases of the junction unmatched. Using immunoSEQ multiplex PCR, the repertoire was profiled, and TCRdb retains in-frame clones only, with some absent. The data hold 100,000 to 150,000 clones, with around nine tenths observed a single time. V and J are TRBV30 and TRBJ2-5; 7 bases match TRBD2. This clonotype was obtained from a woman aged 18-35 years in good health and CMV-seronegative. The sample was PBMCs. The CDR3 nucleotides are TGTGCCTGGAAGATCGCGGGAGCGGGGGAGACCCAGTACTTC. Translating it yields CAWKIAGAGETQYF.